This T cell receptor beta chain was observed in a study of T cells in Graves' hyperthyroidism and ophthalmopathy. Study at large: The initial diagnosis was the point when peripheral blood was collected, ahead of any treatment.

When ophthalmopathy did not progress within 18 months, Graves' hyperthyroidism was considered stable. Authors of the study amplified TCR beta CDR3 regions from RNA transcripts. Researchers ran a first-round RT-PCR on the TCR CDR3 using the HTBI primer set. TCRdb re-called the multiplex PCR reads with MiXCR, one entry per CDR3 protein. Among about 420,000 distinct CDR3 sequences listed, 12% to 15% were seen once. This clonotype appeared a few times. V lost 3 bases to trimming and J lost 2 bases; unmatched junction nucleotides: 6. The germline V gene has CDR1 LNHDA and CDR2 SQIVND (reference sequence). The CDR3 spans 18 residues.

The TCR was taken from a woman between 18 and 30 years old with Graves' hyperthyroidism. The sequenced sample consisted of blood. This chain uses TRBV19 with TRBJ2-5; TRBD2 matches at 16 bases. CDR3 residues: CASSMGLAGGPRQETQYF. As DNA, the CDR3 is TGTGCCAGTAGTATGGGACTAGCGGGAGGGCCGAGGCAAGAGACCCAGTACTTC.